The 31 T cell receptor beta chains in this list originate from one sample, sequenced in a study of blood T cell repertoires in COVID-19. Profiling relied on immunoSEQ multiplex PCR, and the TCRdb table lists in-frame clones only, not all of them. This sample has approximately 75,000 clones; 74% occur once, and the top ten carry just over 2.5%. Material: peripheral blood. These TCRs come from a human donor with acute or convalescent COVID-19. The donor label of this sample is uncertain.

V gene TRBV19 combines with J gene TRBJ2-1; 8 bases are a match to TRBD2. The germline gives CDR1 LNHDA, CDR2 SQIVND (reference sequence). CDR3 length: 14 amino acids. After removal of 1 base from V and 12 bases from J, the junction contained 8 bases not matched to a gene. The CDR3 loop is CASSIGNGGAVQFF. The CDR3 nucleotides are TGTGCCAGTAGTATAGGGAACGGGGGGGCCGTGCAGTTCTTC.

As for this clone: The junction and the germline gene differ at one end; a read error may be behind it. The chain couples TRBV5-1 to TRBJ1-1, with 7 bases aligning to TRBD1. Germline CDR1 is SGHRS and CDR2 is YFSETQ. This CDR3 is 16 amino acids long. The DNA of the CDR3 is TGCGCCAGCAGGTTGGCCCTTCAGACAGGGCTTGCTGAAGCTTTCTTT. It specifies CASRLALQTGLAEAFF. Looking up the rest from reference TRBV5-1 and TRBJ1-1 gives the full variable domain: KAGVTQTPRYLIKTRGQQVTLSCSPISGHRSVSWYQQTPGQGLQFLFEYFSETQRNKGNFPGRFSGRQFSNSRSEMNVSTLELGDSALYLCASRLALQTGLAEAFFGQGTRLTVV.

V gene TRBV6-1 combines with J gene TRBJ1-3; unclear D gene. Germline CDR1 and CDR2: MNHNS and SASEGT. The CDR3 has 14 amino acids. Trimming cost V 1 base and J 7 bases, with 11 bases left between them. This CDR3 reads CASSEVMRGNTIYF. As DNA, the CDR3 is TGTGCCAGCAGTGAAGTCATGAGAGGGAACACCATATATTTT.

V is TRBV18 and J is TRBJ1-2; 8 bases map to TRBD1. Looked up from germline, CDR1 is KGHSH and CDR2 is LQKENI. The CDR3 loop spans 15 amino acids. Trimming removed 0 bases from V and 4 bases from J; junction bases left unmatched: 4. For the CDR3, the DNA is TGTGCCAGCTCACCACCCGGGACAGGTCTCTATGGCTACACCTTC. Protein sequence: CASSPPGTGLYGYTF.

The chain uses TRBV5-1 and TRBJ1-1; D gene ambiguous. The germline gives CDR1 SGHRS, CDR2 YFSETQ. Trimming left V 1 base short and J 0 bases short, with 10 bases between. CDR3 length: 15 amino acids. The CDR3 is CASSLTPGVNTEAFF. Written as DNA, the CDR3 is TGCGCCAGCAGCTTGACTCCGGGAGTGAACACTGAAGCTTTCTTT. Combining the CDR3 with reference TRBV5-1 and TRBJ1-1 gives the whole variable domain KAGVTQTPRYLIKTRGQQVTLSCSPISGHRSVSWYQQTPGQGLQFLFEYFSETQRNKGNFPGRFSGRQFSNSRSEMNVSTLELGDSALYLCASSLTPGVNTEAFFGQGTRLTVV.

The rearrangement uses TRBV3-1 (or the pseudogene TRBV3-2) and TRBJ2-1; maybe TRBD2 (6 bases). Trimming cost V 1 base and J 9 bases, with 10 bases left between them. The CDR3 sequence is 13 residues long. Germline V gene sequence: CDR1 LGHDT, CDR2 YNNKEL (reference sequence). The CDR3 nucleotides are TGTGCCAGCAGCCAAGGGACTAAGGGTGAGCAGTTCTTC. Its protein product is CASSQGTKGEQFF.

This chain joins TRBV10-1 and TRBJ2-5, with 7 bases fitting TRBD2. The J segment lost 5 bases and the V segment lost 3 bases, leaving 9 bases of the junction unmatched. CDR3 length equals 15 residues. Germline V CDR1 and CDR2: WNHNN, SYGVQD (reference sequence). The CDR3 loop is CASSDAREGNETQYF. The CDR3 region has the DNA TGCGCCAGCAGTGATGCGAGGGAGGGCAACGAGACCCAGTACTTC.

This chain uses TRBV13 with TRBJ1-4; D possibly corresponds to TRBD1 (5 bases). Germline V gene data show CDR1 as PRHDT and CDR2 as FYEKMQ (reference sequence). CDR3 length: 15 residues. Deletions cut 0 bases from V and 4 bases from J, with 9 bases between. CDR3 region: CASSLGGRGNEKLFF. The CDR3 DNA reads as TGTGCCAGCAGCTTAGGAGGAAGGGGTAATGAAAAACTGTTTTTT.

This clone is classed as medium-sized (0.01 to 0.1%). The genes are TRBV25-1 and TRBJ1-1, with D unclear. The CDR3 extends over 13 amino acids. Germline assignment: CDR1 MGHDK and CDR2 SYGVNS. The germline V and J ends were trimmed by 7 bases and 4 bases, with 13 bases remaining between them. The CDR3 sequence is CASTLGLGTEAFF. The CDR3 DNA sequence: TGTGCCAGCACCCTGGGCCTGGGCACTGAAGCTTTCTTT.

This clone was seen a single time. V and J are TRBV7-3 and TRBJ2-1, with TRBD2 identical over 9 bases. J gave up 6 bases and V 1 base, and 10 bases lay outside the gene matches. This CDR3 is 17 amino acids long. CDR1 is SGHTA, CDR2 FQGTGA, per germline. The CDR3 loop is CASSLKAGGPVSNEQFF. The CDR3 bases are TGTGCCAGCAGCTTAAAGGCGGGAGGGCCTGTCAGCAATGAGCAGTTCTTC.

This clone was observed a handful of times. This chain connects TRBV7-6 to TRBJ2-1, with a weak D call TRBD2 (5 bases). The V end was cut by 6 bases, the J end by 6 bases, with 9 bases between. The CDR3 loop spans 12 amino acids. From germline, CDR1 is SGHVS and CDR2 FNYEAQ. The CDR3 protein is CASRGRGNEQFF. CDR3 DNA sequence: TGTGCCAGCAGAGGACGGGGCAATGAGCAGTTCTTC.

The gene calls are TRBV2 and TRBJ2-2, with 9 bases matching TRBD2. V trimming: 7 bases; J trimming: 7 bases; junction bases outside the gene matches: 7. CDR3 length equals 14 residues. Germline-derived CDR1 and CDR2 are SNHLY and FYNNEI. The CDR3 nucleotides read TGTGCCAGCACCCCTAGCGGGGTCGGCGGGGAGCTGTTTTTT. As protein: CASTPSGVGGELFF. The full variable domain, its missing parts supplied by reference TRBV2 and TRBJ2-2, is EPEVTQTPSHQVTQMGQEVILRCVPISNHLYFYWYRQILGQKVEFLVSFYNNEISEKSEIFDDQFSVERPDGSNFTLKIRSTKLEDSAMYFCASTPSGVGGELFFGEGSRLTVL.

This chain uses TRBV3-1 (or the pseudogene TRBV3-2) with TRBJ2-1; 13 nucleotides match TRBD2. Looked up from germline, CDR1 is LGHDT and CDR2 is YNNKEL (reference sequence). Trimming cost V 1 base and J 9 bases; bases outside gene matches: 3. CDR3 length: 15 amino acids. The CDR3 sequence: CASSQALAGGSEQFF. The CDR3 DNA follows: TGTGCCAGCAGCCAAGCACTAGCGGGGGGGTCTGAGCAGTTCTTC.

The rearrangement joins TRBV10-3 to TRBJ1-5; D is possibly TRBD1 (6 bases). The CDR3 extends over 15 amino acids. Trimming removed 4 bases from V and 6 bases from J, with 16 bases in between. Germline loops: CDR1 ENHRY, CDR2 SYGVKD. The CDR3 spells CAISASTGKVQPQHF. The CDR3 region has the DNA TGTGCCATCAGTGCTTCAACAGGGAAAGTTCAGCCCCAGCATTTT.

The chain joins TRBV3-1 (or the pseudogene TRBV3-2) to TRBJ1-2, with D uncertain. Trimming cost V 0 bases and J 4 bases, with 6 bases left between them. From germline, CDR1 is LGHDT and CDR2 YNNKEL (reference sequence). The CDR3 length is 13 residues. The DNA of the CDR3 is TGTGCCAGCAGCCAAGACAGGTTCTATGGCTACACCTTC. Amino acids: CASSQDRFYGYTF.

The chain uses TRBV19 and TRBJ2-1; D unclear. This CDR3 spans 12 amino acids. Trimming pared 5 bases from V and 1 base from J, leaving 3 bases between. Germline CDR1 LNHDA, CDR2 SQIVND (reference sequence). CDR3 in amino acids: CASSPSYNEQFF. The CDR3 nucleotides read TGTGCCAGTAGTCCTTCCTACAATGAGCAGTTCTTC.

There are a few counts of this clone. The rearrangement links TRBV7-6 to TRBJ1-6, with a weak D call TRBD1 (5 bases). CDR1 is SGHVS, CDR2 FNYEAQ, per germline. The CDR3 is 16 residues long. The V end lost 0 bases, the J end lost 7 bases, and 13 bases lay between the germline ends. CDR3 nucleotides: TGTGCCAGCAGCTTAGCGGGAGGGGTCCTAAATTCACCCCTCCACTTT. Translation gives CASSLAGGVLNSPLHF.

The J gene is TRBJ2-4, the V gene TRBV5-1, with D possibly matching TRBD1 (6 bases). CDR3 size: 16 residues. Trimming left V 4 bases short and J 3 bases short, with 17 bases between. Germline CDR1 reads SGHRS; CDR2 reads YFSETQ. The chain's CDR3 is CASSRRHRDGKNIQYF. CDR3 DNA: TGCGCCAGCAGCCGCCGTCACAGGGATGGCAAAAACATTCAGTACTTC.

The chain combines TRBV5-8 with TRBJ1-4; D perhaps matches TRBD1 (6 bases). This CDR3 region has 15 residues. Germline CDR1 reads SGHTS; CDR2 reads YDEGEE. Trimming stripped 3 bases from V and 0 bases from J, with 9 bases between. CDR3 loop: CASSSPGATNEKLFF. CDR3 DNA: TGTGCCAGCAGCTCACCAGGGGCAACTAATGAAAAACTGTTTTTT.

The V call is TRBV5-6, the J call TRBJ2-7; TRBD1 is a possible D gene (5 bases). V was cut by 0 bases and J by 0 bases, with 10 bases left in between. Germline V gene sequence: CDR1 SGHDT, CDR2 YYEEEE. This CDR3 is 15 amino acids long. For the CDR3, the DNA is TGTGCCAGCAGCTTGGTAACAGGTCGCTCCTACGAGCAGTACGTC. It is translated as CASSLVTGRSYEQYV.

Of note for this clone: Compared with germline, one end of the junction differs, possibly owing to a read error. The chain uses TRBV20-1 and TRBJ1-2; 8 bases are shared with TRBD1. The CDR3 spans 16 residues. The germline V gene encodes CDR1 DFQATT and CDR2 SNEGSKA (reference sequence). The CDR3 spells CSASGQGDVYNYGYTF. The CDR3 DNA reads TGCAGCGCTAGTGGACAGGGAGATGTATATAACTATGGCTACACCTTC.

The V and J genes are TRBV25-1 and TRBJ1-6; D is possibly TRBD1 (5 bases). From germline, CDR1 is MGHDK and CDR2 SYGVNS. CDR3 size: 13 residues. The V gene lost 4 bases and the J gene lost 7 bases, with 8 bases spanning the gap. The CDR3 DNA sequence: TGTGCCAGCAGTGGACAGCCCAATTCACCCCTCCACTTT. Translated: CASSGQPNSPLHF.

The chain is built from TRBV9 and TRBJ2-3; 8 bases line up with TRBD2. CDR3 size: 15 residues. The trim removed 4 bases at V and 4 bases at J, leaving 8 bases unmatched. Germline CDR1 reads SGDLS; CDR2 reads YYNGEE. Here the CDR3 reads CASSLSGRGADTQYF. CDR3 sequence (DNA): TGTGCCAGCAGCTTAAGCGGGCGGGGGGCAGATACGCAGTATTTT.

The chain combines TRBV7-2 with TRBJ1-2, with TRBD1 identical over 7 bases. V dropped 6 bases and J dropped 6; count of bases not matched to a gene: 13. CDR3 length: 15 amino acids. In germline, CDR1 is SGHTA, CDR2 FQGNSA. Here the CDR3 reads CASREGRGDLDGYTF. The CDR3 nucleotides read TGTGCCAGCAGGGAAGGCAGGGGGGATTTGGATGGCTACACCTTC.

The table lists this clone with a few counts. This CDR3 reads CASSLAQQGPGELFF. CDR3 in DNA: TGCGCCAGCAGCTTGGCCCAACAGGGTCCCGGGGAGCTGTTTTTT. J is TRBJ2-2 and V is TRBV5-1, with TRBD1 as a possible D gene (6 bases). Trimming cost V 0 bases and J 6 bases, with 12 bases left between them. Germline V gene data show CDR1 as SGHRS and CDR2 as YFSETQ. The CDR3 extends over 15 amino acids.

The rearrangement links TRBV7-3 to TRBJ2-3; TRBD2 matches at 7 bases. The CDR3 loop spans 17 amino acids. Per germline, CDR1 SGHTA and CDR2 FQGTGA. Trimming removed 4 bases from V and 1 base from J; junction bases left unmatched: 11. The CDR3 DNA reads TGTGCCAGCAGCTCCTCTGCTTTAAGCGGGGGCACAGATACGCAGTATTTT. Protein: CASSSSALSGGTDTQYF.

The chain couples TRBV11-2 to TRBJ1-4, with D perhaps matching TRBD1 (5 bases). Germline values: CDR1 SGHAT, CDR2 FQNNGV. V lost 5 bases, J lost 7 bases, and 17 bases lay in between. This CDR3 spans 15 amino acids. This CDR3 is CASSPYRSTFEKLFF. In nucleotides, the CDR3 is TGTGCCAGCAGCCCCTACAGGTCTACTTTTGAAAAACTGTTTTTT.

Comments on this clone: The same CDR3 arises from other DNA sequences in this sample as well. The CDR3 sequence is CASSRQGNTEAFF. The CDR3 region has the DNA TGTGCCAGCAGTCGACAGGGGAACACTGAAGCTTTCTTT. This chain links TRBV2 with TRBJ1-1; 7 bases fit TRBD1. CDR1 and CDR2 (germline): SNHLY, FYNNEI. Trimming removed 5 bases from V and 1 base from J; junction bases left unmatched: 1. The CDR3 spans 13 residues.

The chain recombines TRBV9 with TRBJ1-4; D is perhaps TRBD1 (5 bases). V lost 0 bases, J lost 5 bases, and 11 bases lay in between. Germline CDR1 is SGDLS and CDR2 is YYNGEE. CDR3 length: 15 amino acids. The DNA for the CDR3 is TGTGCCAGCAGCGTAGGGTACAGGAGAAATGAAAAACTGTTTTTT. Translated: CASSVGYRRNEKLFF.

The V call is TRBV28, the J call TRBJ1-2; no clear D gene. V was shortened by 6 bases and J by 5 bases, with 13 bases between the two germline ends. Germline V gene lookup returns CDR1 MDHEN and CDR2 SYDVKM. The CDR3 is 13 amino acids. This CDR3 is CASSLTARYGYTF. The CDR3 DNA follows: TGTGCCAGCAGCCTTACAGCTCGGTATGGCTACACCTTC.

The chain employs TRBV19 and TRBJ1-2; 7 positions match TRBD1. CDR3 length: 14 residues. V shed 3 bases, J shed 2 bases, and the junction held 3 bases outside the gene matches. Germline V gene sequence: CDR1 LNHDA, CDR2 SQIVND (reference sequence). The CDR3 DNA reads as TGTGCCAGTAGTATTAGGGGGCGAAACTATGGCTACACCTTC. This codes for CASSIRGRNYGYTF.